A single sample gave rise to the 15 T cell receptor beta chains below, sequenced in a study of beta chain features in type 1 diabetes. Expressed TCRB transcripts were sequenced, since all the RNA that had been isolated was reverse transcribed. Clones were sequenced by immunoSEQ multiplex PCR, and TCRdb holds only the in-frame ones, with some missing. Of around 300,000 clones listed, roughly 15% are singletons. Material: central memory CD4+ T cells from blood. The source of these receptors is a man aged 25 to 45 in good health.

The chain uses TRBV25-1 and TRBJ1-5, with D tentatively TRBD1 (5 bases). Germline CDR1 and CDR2: MGHDK and SYGVNS. The ends were cut back, 7 bases at V and 4 bases at J, with 11 bases in the middle. This CDR3 region has 13 residues. DNA for the CDR3: TGTGCCAGCAAAGGGGCAGCAAATCAGCCCCAGCATTTT. This codes for CASKGAANQPQHF.

This clone was detected only a few times. The chain recombines TRBV5-8 with TRBJ2-3; 8 bases are shared with TRBD1. This CDR3 has 13 amino acids. V lost 5 bases to trimming and J lost 6 bases; unmatched junction nucleotides: 5. Germline V gene sequence: CDR1 SGHTS, CDR2 YDEGEE. The CDR3 region is CASRKTGVDTQYF. CDR3 coding DNA: TGTGCCAGCAGGAAGACAGGGGTTGATACGCAGTATTTT.

This clone showed up just a few times. The V call is TRBV2, the J call TRBJ1-2, with D unresolved. This CDR3 comprises 12 residues. Germline loops: CDR1 SNHLY, CDR2 FYNNEI. Trimming took 4 bases from V and 4 from J, leaving 7 bases between them. The CDR3 here is CASSGAFYGYTF. The CDR3 coding sequence is TGTGCCAGCAGTGGGGCCTTCTATGGCTACACCTTC.

V gene TRBV5-1 combines with J gene TRBJ1-1; TRBD1 agrees at 8 bases. Losses at the gene ends were 2 bases for V and 0 bases for J; bases not matched to a gene: 6. This CDR3 comprises 16 residues. Germline V gives CDR1 SGHRS, CDR2 YFSETQ. CDR3 coding DNA: TGCGCCAGCAGCTTACAGGGGGGTGAAATGAACACTGAAGCTTTCTTT. This encodes CASSLQGGEMNTEAFF.

There are a few counts of this clone. The rearrangement links TRBV2 to TRBJ2-5; possibly TRBD1 or TRBD2 for D (6 bases each). The ends were cut back, 6 bases at V and 2 bases at J, with 10 bases in the middle. There are 13 residues in the CDR3. The germline CDR1 and CDR2 sequences are SNHLY and FYNNEI. CDR3 bases: TGTGCCAGCAGGAGGGGGGCTCAAGAGACCCAGTACTTC. Translated: CASRRGAQETQYF.

This clone was detected only a few times. The chain recombines TRBV7-8 with TRBJ1-2; D remains unclear. Germline CDR1 reads SGHVS; CDR2 reads FQNEAQ. V was clipped by 2 bases and J by 1 base, with 2 bases between them. The CDR3 covers 12 residues. The CDR3 is CASSLFNYGYTF. In DNA, the CDR3 is TGTGCCAGCAGCTTATTTAACTATGGCTACACCTTC. The full variable domain, rest sourced from reference TRBV7-8 and TRBJ1-2, is GAGVSQSPRYKVAKRGQDVALRCDPISGHVSLFWYQQALGQGPEFLTYFQNEAQLDKSGLPSDRFFAERPEGSVSTLKIQRTQQEDSAVYLCASSLFNYGYTFGSGTRLTVV.

This clone was counted a few times. J is TRBJ1-3 and V is TRBV7-9, with TRBD1 as a possible D gene (6 bases). The ends were cut back, 8 bases at V and 2 bases at J, with 10 bases in the middle. The CDR3 length is 13 residues. Looked up from germline, CDR1 is SEHNR and CDR2 is FQNEAQ (reference sequence). For the CDR3, the DNA is TGTGCCAGCCCTCGGGGGCCTGGAAACACCATATATTTT. This encodes CASPRGPGNTIYF.

The gene calls are TRBV6-1 and TRBJ1-6; TRBD1 is a possible D gene (6 bases). Trimming removed 7 bases at V and 6 bases at J, with 13 bases between. This CDR3 spans 14 amino acids. Germline CDR1 reads MNHNS; CDR2 reads SASEGT. The CDR3 nucleotides read TGTGCCAGCATAGGGGGGATGGGTAATTCACCCCTCCACTTT. This translates into CASIGGMGNSPLHF.

The rearrangement joins TRBV21-1 to TRBJ1-1. TRBV21-1 is a documented pseudogene. The CDR3 is 13 residues long. DNA for the CDR3: TGTGCCAGCAGCAAAGTTGGTACCCGTGAAGCTTTCTTT. Translation: CASSKVGTREAFF.

V gene TRBV11-3 combines with J gene TRBJ2-5, with a tentative D call TRBD1 (5 bases). Trimming removed 3 bases from V and 5 bases from J, with 10 bases in between. The germline gives CDR1 SGHNT, CDR2 YENEEA. The CDR3 covers 13 residues. The CDR3 spells CASSFGAGETQYF. For the CDR3, the DNA is TGTGCCAGCAGCTTTGGGGCCGGGGAGACCCAGTACTTC.

This clone came up a few times. The V and J genes are TRBV10-3 and TRBJ2-2; D remains unclear. The germline gives CDR1 ENHRY, CDR2 SYGVKD. The V end was cut by 4 bases, the J end by 4 bases, with 10 bases between. The CDR3 runs 14 residues. This CDR3 reads CAISVRLTTGELFF. The CDR3 DNA sequence: TGTGCCATCAGTGTACGGCTCACCACCGGGGAGCTGTTTTTT.

This clone was counted only a few times. The chain links TRBV4-2 to TRBJ2-1; the match to TRBD2 covers 9 bases. CDR1 is LGHNA, CDR2 YNFKEQ, per germline. The trim removed 1 base at V and 5 bases at J, leaving 6 bases unmatched. The CDR3 has 16 residues. This CDR3 is CASSQGAGGPNNEQFF. The CDR3 DNA is TGTGCCAGCAGCCAAGGGGCGGGGGGGCCAAACAATGAGCAGTTCTTC.

In its sample, this clone was seen a few times. The chain recombines TRBV27 with TRBJ2-1; a weak D match, TRBD1 (5 bases). The CDR3 runs 15 residues. Between the trimmed V and J ends, which lost 5 bases and 3 bases, there was a span of 14 bases. In germline, CDR1 is MNHEY, CDR2 SMNVEV (reference sequence). CDR3 bases: TGTGCCAGCAGTCTACGGTACCAGGGCTACAATGAGCAGTTCTTC. It translates to CASSLRYQGYNEQFF.

This clone occurred many times. The chain combines TRBV6-1 with TRBJ2-7; 11 bases align to TRBD2. Looked up from germline, CDR1 is MNHNS and CDR2 is SASEGT. Trimming took 6 bases from V and 0 from J; bases not matched to a gene: 1. This CDR3 is 14 amino acids long. In DNA form, the CDR3 reads TGTGCCAGCAGCCTAGCGGGAGGCTCCTACGAGCAGTACGTC. Amino acids: CASSLAGGSYEQYV.

The rearrangement joins TRBV6-5 to TRBJ2-5; D gene ambiguous. The J call may be faulty, since TRBJ2-7 better matches the DNA end. CDR1 and CDR2 (germline): MNHEY, SVGAGI. This CDR3 region has 13 residues. The CDR3 spells CASGAGPSYEQYF. The CDR3 DNA is TGTGCCAGCGGTGCAGGACCCTCCTACGAGCAGTACTTC.